The TCR beta chain under discussion was sequenced for a study of chronic HIV infection and antiretroviral therapy. This CDR3 comprises 11 residues. Germline CDR1 MDHEN, CDR2 SYDVKM. V was pared by 2 bases and J by 7 bases, with 6 bases between. TCRdb re-analysed the 5' RACE reads in MiXCR, keeping a single row per CDR3 protein. The sample consists of over 40,000 distinct CDR3 sequences, about 18% of them appearing once. The J gene is TRBJ2-7, the V gene TRBV28; tentatively, D is TRBD2 (5 bases). Sequences were obtained from peripheral blood. This sequence was found in an adult who had HIV and had not received antiretroviral therapy, or was an uninfected healthy control (not recorded which). The CDR3 sequence is CASSLRGEQYF. CDR3 nucleotide sequence: TGTGCCAGCAGTTTACGCGGGGAGCAGTACTTC. Combining the CDR3 with reference TRBV28 and TRBJ2-7 gives the whole variable domain DVKVTQSSRYLVKRTGEKVFLECVQDMDHENMFWYRQDPGLGLRLIYFSYDVKMKEKGDIPEGYSVSREKKERFSLILESASTNQTSMYLCASSLRGEQYFGPGTRLTVT.